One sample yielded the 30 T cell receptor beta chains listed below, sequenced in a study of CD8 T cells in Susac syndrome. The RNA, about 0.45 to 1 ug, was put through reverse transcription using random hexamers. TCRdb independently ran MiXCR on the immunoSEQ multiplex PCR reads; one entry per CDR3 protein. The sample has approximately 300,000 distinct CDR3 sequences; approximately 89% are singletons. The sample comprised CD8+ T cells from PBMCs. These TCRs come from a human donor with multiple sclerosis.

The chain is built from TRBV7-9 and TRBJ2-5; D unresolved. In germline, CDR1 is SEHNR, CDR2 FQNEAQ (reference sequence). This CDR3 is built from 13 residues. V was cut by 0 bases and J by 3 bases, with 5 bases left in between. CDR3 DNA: TGTGCCAGCAGCTTAGCCCTTGAAGAGACCCAGTACTTC. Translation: CASSLALEETQYF.

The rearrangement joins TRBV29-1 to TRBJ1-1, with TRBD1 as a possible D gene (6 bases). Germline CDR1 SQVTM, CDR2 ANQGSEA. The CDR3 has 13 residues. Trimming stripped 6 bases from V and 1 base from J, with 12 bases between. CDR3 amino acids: CSVRTESNTEAFF. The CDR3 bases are TGCAGCGTCCGGACAGAATCGAACACTGAAGCTTTCTTT.

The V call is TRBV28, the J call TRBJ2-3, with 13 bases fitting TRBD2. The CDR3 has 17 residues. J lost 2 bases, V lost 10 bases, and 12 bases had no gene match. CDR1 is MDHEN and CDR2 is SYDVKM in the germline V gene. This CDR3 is CAISLTGLAGFTDTQYF. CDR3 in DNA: TGTGCCATCTCTTTAACGGGACTAGCGGGGTTCACAGATACGCAGTATTTT.

The chain's CDR3 is CAISEGMNTEAFF. CDR3 DNA sequence: TGTGCCATCAGTGAGGGGATGAACACTGAAGCTTTCTTT. The chain has TRBV10-3 and TRBJ1-1; D not certain. Trimming pared 2 bases from V and 0 bases from J, leaving 4 bases between. There are 13 residues in the CDR3. Germline loops: CDR1 ENHRY, CDR2 SYGVKD.

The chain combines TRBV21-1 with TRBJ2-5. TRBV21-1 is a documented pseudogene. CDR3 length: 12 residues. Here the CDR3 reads CASSKRVETQYF. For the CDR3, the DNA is TGTGCCAGCAGCAAAAGAGTGGAGACCCAGTACTTC.

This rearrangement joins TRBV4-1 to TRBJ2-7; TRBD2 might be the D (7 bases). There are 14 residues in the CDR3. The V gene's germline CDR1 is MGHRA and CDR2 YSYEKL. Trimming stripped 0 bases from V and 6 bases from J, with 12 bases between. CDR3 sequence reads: CASSQEGGEVEQYF. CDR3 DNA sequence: TGCGCCAGCAGCCAAGAAGGGGGGGAGGTCGAGCAGTACTTC.

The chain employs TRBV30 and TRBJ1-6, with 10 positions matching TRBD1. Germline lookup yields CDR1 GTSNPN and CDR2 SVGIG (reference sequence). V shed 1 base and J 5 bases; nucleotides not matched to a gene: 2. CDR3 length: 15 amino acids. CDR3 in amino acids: CAWSGGQGHNSPLHF. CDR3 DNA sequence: TGTGCCTGGAGTGGGGGACAGGGGCATAATTCACCCCTCCACTTT.

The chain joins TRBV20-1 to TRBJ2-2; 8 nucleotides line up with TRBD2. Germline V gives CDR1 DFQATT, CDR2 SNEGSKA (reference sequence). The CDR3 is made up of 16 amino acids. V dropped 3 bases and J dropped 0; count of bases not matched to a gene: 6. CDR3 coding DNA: TGCAGTGCTAGGCCAACTAGCGGCCCGAACACCGGGGAGCTGTTTTTT. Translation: CSARPTSGPNTGELFF.

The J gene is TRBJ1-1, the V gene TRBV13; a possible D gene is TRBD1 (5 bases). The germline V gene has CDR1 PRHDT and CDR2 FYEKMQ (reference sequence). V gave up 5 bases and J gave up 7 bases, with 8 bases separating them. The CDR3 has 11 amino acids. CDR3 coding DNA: TGTGCCAGCAGCGTACAGGATGAAGCTTTCTTT. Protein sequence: CASSVQDEAFF.

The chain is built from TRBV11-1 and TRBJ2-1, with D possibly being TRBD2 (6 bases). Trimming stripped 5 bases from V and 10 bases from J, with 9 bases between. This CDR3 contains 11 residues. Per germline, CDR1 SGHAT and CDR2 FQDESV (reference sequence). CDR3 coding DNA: TGTGCCAGCAGCCTTGGACTAGAGCAGTTCTTC. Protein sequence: CASSLGLEQFF.

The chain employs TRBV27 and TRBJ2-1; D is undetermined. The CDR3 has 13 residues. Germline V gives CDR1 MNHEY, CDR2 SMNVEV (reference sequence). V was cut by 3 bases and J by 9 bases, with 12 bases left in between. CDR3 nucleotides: TGTGCCAGCAGTTTTGGGCCCTTCCGTGAGCAGTTCTTC. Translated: CASSFGPFREQFF.

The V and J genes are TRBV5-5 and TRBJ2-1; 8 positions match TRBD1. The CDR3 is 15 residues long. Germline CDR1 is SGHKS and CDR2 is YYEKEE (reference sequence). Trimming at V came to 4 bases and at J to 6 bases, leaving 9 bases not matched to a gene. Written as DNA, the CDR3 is TGTGCCAGCAGCATATGGATGACAGGGGCCAATGAGCAGTTCTTC. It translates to CASSIWMTGANEQFF.

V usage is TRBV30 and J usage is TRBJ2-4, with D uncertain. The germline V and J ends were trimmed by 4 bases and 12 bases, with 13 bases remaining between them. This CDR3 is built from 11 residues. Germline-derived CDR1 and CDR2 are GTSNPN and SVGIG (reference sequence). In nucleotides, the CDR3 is TGTGCCTGGACCCTAGGAGAACATCAGTACTTC. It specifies CAWTLGEHQYF.

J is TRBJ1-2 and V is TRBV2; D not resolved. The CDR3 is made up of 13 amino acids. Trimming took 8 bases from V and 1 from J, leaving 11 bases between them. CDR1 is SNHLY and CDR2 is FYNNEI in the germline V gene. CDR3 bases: TGTGCCAGCGCGGATAGCAGTAACTATGGCTACACCTTC. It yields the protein CASADSSNYGYTF. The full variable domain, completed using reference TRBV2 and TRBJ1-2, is EPEVTQTPSHQVTQMGQEVILRCVPISNHLYFYWYRQILGQKVEFLVSFYNNEISEKSEIFDDQFSVERPDGSNFTLKIRSTKLEDSAMYFCASADSSNYGYTFGSGTRLTVV.

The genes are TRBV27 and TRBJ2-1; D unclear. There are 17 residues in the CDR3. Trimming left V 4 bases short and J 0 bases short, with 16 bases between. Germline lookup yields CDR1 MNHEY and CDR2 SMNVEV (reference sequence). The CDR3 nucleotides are TGTGCCAGCAGTTCATCGGACGGCGATAGCTCCTACAATGAGCAGTTCTTC. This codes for CASSSSDGDSSYNEQFF.

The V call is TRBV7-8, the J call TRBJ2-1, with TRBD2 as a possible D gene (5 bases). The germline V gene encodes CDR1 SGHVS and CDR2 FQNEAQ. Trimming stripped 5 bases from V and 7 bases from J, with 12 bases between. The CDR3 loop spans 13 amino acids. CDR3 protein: CASSTRSGNEQFF. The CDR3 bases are TGTGCCAGCAGCACCAGGAGCGGTAATGAGCAGTTCTTC.

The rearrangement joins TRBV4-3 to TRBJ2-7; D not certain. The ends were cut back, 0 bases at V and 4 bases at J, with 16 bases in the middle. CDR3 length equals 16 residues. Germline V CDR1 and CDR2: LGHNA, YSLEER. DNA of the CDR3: TGCGCCAGCAGCCAAGAGTGGAGTGCATTCTGGTACGAGCAGTACTTC. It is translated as CASSQEWSAFWYEQYF.

CDR3 sequence: CASSHSLGLTYEQYF. CDR3 sequence (DNA): TGTGCCAGCAGCCATTCCTTAGGCCTAACCTACGAGCAGTACTTC. The V gene is TRBV28, the J gene TRBJ2-7, with D unclear. Trimming removed 6 bases at V and 2 bases at J, with 17 bases between. This CDR3 spans 15 amino acids. CDR1 and CDR2 (germline): MDHEN, SYDVKM. The variable domain in full, with the rest retrieved from reference TRBV28 and TRBJ2-7, is DVKVTQSSRYLVKRTGEKVFLECVQDMDHENMFWYRQDPGLGLRLIYFSYDVKMKEKGDIPEGYSVSREKKERFSLILESASTNQTSMYLCASSHSLGLTYEQYFGPGTRLTVT.

As DNA, the CDR3 is TGCGCCAGCAGTCATATGGGGGGCCTAGACTCTGGGGCCAACGTCCTGACTTTC. This codes for CASSHMGGLDSGANVLTF. The genes are TRBV23-1 and TRBJ2-6, with D perhaps given as TRBD1 or TRBD2 (6 bases each). TRBV23-1 is placed among ORFs of uncertain function. CDR3 length equals 18 residues. V lost 3 bases to trimming and J lost 0 bases, with 15 bases between them.

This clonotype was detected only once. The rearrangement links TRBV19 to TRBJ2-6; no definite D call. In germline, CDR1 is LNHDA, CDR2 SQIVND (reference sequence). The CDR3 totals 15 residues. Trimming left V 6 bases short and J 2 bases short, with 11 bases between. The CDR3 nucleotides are TGTGCCAGTAGGCGGCAACGGGCTGGGGCCAACGTCCTGACTTTC. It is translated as CASRRQRAGANVLTF.

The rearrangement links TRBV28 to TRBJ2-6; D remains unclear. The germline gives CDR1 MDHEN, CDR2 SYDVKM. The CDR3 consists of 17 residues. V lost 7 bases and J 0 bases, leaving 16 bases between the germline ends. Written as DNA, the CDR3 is TGTGCCAGCAACGCGGCCAGACCACCCTCTGGGGCCAACGTCCTGACTTTC. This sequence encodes CASNAARPPSGANVLTF.

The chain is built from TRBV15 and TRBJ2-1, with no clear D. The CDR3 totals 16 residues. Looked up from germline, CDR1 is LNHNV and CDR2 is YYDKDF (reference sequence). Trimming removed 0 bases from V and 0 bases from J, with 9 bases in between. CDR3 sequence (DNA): TGTGCCACCAGCAGAGATTGGGGAAGCTCCTACAATGAGCAGTTCTTC. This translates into CATSRDWGSSYNEQFF.

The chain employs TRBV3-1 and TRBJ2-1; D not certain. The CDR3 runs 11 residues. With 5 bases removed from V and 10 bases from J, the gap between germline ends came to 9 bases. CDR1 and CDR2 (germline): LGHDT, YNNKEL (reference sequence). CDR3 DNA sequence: TGTGCCAGCAGCTCTATCTTAGAGCAGTTCTTC. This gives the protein CASSSILEQFF.

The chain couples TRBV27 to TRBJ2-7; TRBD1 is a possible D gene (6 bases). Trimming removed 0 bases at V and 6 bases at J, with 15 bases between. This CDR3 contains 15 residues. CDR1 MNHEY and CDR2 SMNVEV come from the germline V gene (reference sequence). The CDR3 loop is CASSLSVQGLTEQYF. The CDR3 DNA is TGTGCCAGCAGTTTATCGGTACAGGGCCTCACCGAGCAGTACTTC.

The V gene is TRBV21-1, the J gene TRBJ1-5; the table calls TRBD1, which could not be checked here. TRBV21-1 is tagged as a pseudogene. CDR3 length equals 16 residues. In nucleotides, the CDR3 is TGTGCCAGCACCGAAGGGGGGCAGGGGGGGGATCAGCCCCAGCATTTT. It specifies CASTEGGQGGDQPQHF.

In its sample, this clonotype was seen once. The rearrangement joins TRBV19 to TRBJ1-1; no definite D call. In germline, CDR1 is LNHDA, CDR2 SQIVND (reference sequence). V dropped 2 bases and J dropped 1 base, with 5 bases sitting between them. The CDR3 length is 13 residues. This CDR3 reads CASSIMANTEAFF. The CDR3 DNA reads TGTGCCAGTAGTATAATGGCGAACACTGAAGCTTTCTTT.

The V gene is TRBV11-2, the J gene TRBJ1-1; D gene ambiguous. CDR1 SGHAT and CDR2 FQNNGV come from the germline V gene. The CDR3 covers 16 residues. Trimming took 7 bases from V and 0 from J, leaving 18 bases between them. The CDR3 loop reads CASINRVIPMNTEAFF. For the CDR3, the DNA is TGTGCCAGCATTAACAGAGTAATACCTATGAACACTGAAGCTTTCTTT.

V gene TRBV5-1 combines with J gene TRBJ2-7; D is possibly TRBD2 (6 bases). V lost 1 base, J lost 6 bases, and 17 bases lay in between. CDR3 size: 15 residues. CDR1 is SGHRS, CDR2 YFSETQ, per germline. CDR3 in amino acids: CASSLPGVGVSEQYF. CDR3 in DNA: TGCGCCAGCAGCTTGCCGGGGGTTGGGGTGAGCGAGCAGTACTTC. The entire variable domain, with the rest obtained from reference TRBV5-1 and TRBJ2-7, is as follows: KAGVTQTPRYLIKTRGQQVTLSCSPISGHRSVSWYQQTPGQGLQFLFEYFSETQRNKGNFPGRFSGRQFSNSRSEMNVSTLELGDSALYLCASSLPGVGVSEQYFGPGTRLTVT.

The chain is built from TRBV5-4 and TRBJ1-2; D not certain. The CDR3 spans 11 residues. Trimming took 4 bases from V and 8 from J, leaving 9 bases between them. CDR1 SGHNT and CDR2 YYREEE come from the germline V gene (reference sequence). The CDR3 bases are TGTGCCAGCAGCCCCGATAGGGGCTACACCTTC. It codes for CASSPDRGYTF.

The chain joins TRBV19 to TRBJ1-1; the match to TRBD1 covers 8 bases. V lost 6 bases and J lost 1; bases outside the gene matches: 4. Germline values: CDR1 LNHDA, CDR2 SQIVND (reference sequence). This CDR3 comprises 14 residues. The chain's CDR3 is CASRQGDRNTEAFF. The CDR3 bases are TGTGCCAGTAGACAGGGGGACAGGAACACTGAAGCTTTCTTT.